The clone carrying this T cell receptor (beta chain) was observed once. The data derive from a study of blood T cell repertoires in COVID-19. The repertoire was sequenced with immunoSEQ multiplex PCR; TCRdb's copy has only in-frame clones and lacks some. The sample contains roughly 280,000 clones, nearly 90% of which appear only once. Sequenced input: PBMCs or T cells enriched from blood (not recorded which). The receptor was isolated from a woman aged 55-70 years who had recovered from COVID-19.

The CDR3 DNA reads TGTGCCATCCAGTCGGTCTTGGTGGGCAGAAATGAGCAGTTCTTC. This translates into CAIQSVLVGRNEQFF. This chain joins TRBV10-3 and TRBJ2-1; no clear D gene. Germline V CDR1 and CDR2: ENHRY, SYGVKD. With 8 bases removed from V and 7 bases from J, the gap between germline ends came to 21 bases. The CDR3 covers 15 residues.